This T cell receptor (beta chain) was identified during a study of molecular identifiers for immune sequencing clone quantification. At the level of the study: Sequencing covered four of five parts into which replicate RNA from around 20,000 or 100,000 naive CD8 cells was split.

This clonotype was counted many times. Its target is unknown. Whole-study findings and limits: Identical TCR molecules can share a barcode, and this sharing could underestimate highly expanded clone sizes.

Preparation methods for the bulk TCR libraries were those previously described, with listed TCR primers. TCRdb reanalysed the PCR reads using MiXCR and keeps one entry per CDR3 protein. The table lists 550,000 to 750,000 distinct CDR3 sequences, about 20% of them singletons. V lost 6 bases and J lost 4, with 23 bases in between. The CDR3 runs to 17 residues. The chain recombines TRBV12-3 or TRBV12-4 with TRBJ2-3, with D perhaps matching TRBD1 (8 bases). The TCR comes from a human donor in good health. Some libraries in this study had Jurkat cell RNA spiked in. Sequenced input: naive CD8+ T cells from blood, with Jurkat cell RNA spiked in. The subset was: FACS-sorted CD8+CD4-CCR7+CD45RA+ naive T cells. CDR3 in amino acids: CASSVDFQGAGADTQYF. In DNA form, the CDR3 reads TGTGCCAGCAGCGTCGACTTCCAGGGGGCGGGAGCAGATACGCAGTATTTT.